Listed below are T cell receptor beta chains from one sample, sequenced in a study of memory CD4+ T cells and cytomegalovirus serostatus. Assay: immunoSEQ multiplex PCR; the TCRdb copy retains only in-frame clones and omits some. The sample contains about 60,000 clones, about 80% of which appear only once. Sequences were obtained from memory CD4+ T cells from blood. Every receptor here comes from an adult in good health and CMV-seropositive. Each CDR3 is given with its conserved first and last residue. The D gene is left open where the match is weak. Size is omitted from some rows. Given values are once, few, many or a class for expanded clones.

D: .
J: TRBJ2-3
V: TRBV19
size: few
DNA: TGTGCCAGTAGTGGGCCGACTAGTCAGGGGGGTACGCAGTATTTT
CDR3: CASSGPTSQGGTQYF

D: TRBD1
J: TRBJ1-1
V: TRBV11-2
size: .
DNA: TGTGCCAGCAGCCCGGGACAGGGGAACACTGAAGCTTTCTTT
CDR3: CASSPGQGNTEAFF

D: TRBD1
J: TRBJ2-1
V: TRBV2
size: .
DNA: TGTGCCAGCAGTGGGAACAGGGGCCTAGTCAATGAGCAGTTCTTC
CDR3: CASSGNRGLVNEQFF

D: .
J: TRBJ2-7
V: TRBV7-2
size: few
DNA: TGTGCCAGCAGCTTGGACCCGTCGCCCTACGAGCAGTACTTC
CDR3: CASSLDPSPYEQYF

D: TRBD1
J: TRBJ1-5
V: TRBV7-9
size: .
DNA: TGTGCCAGCAGCTTAGGGGGACAGGGCAATCAGCCCCAGCATTTT
CDR3: CASSLGGQGNQPQHF

D: .
J: TRBJ1-2
V: TRBV4-2
size: once
DNA: TGTGCCAGCAGCCAAGATCGGGGGCTGGGTGGCTACACCTTC
CDR3: CASSQDRGLGGYTF

D: TRBD2
J: TRBJ2-1
V: TRBV18
size: .
DNA: TGTGCCAGCTCACCTCCGGGACTAGCGGGAGCTGAGCAGTTCTTC
CDR3: CASSPPGLAGAEQFF

D: .
J: TRBJ1-2
V: TRBV6-6
size: .
DNA: TGTGCCAGCAGACAGGACCGGGGCTACACCTTC
CDR3: CASRQDRGYTF

D: TRBD2
J: TRBJ2-3
V: TRBV7-9
size: .
DNA: TGTGCCAGCAGCCCAGAGGGTGGAGCGGGGGGCACAGATACGCAGTATTTT
CDR3: CASSPEGGAGGTDTQYF

D: TRBD1
J: TRBJ2-2
V: TRBV27
size: medium-sized
DNA: TGTGCCAGCAGTCCGACACAGGGGGCAGCCGGGGAGCTGTTTTTT
CDR3: CASSPTQGAAGELFF

D: .
J: TRBJ2-3
V: TRBV12-5
size: .
DNA: TGTGCTAGTGGTTTGGGGCTAAGCACAGATACGCAGTATTTT
CDR3: CASGLGLSTDTQYF

D: .
J: TRBJ2-3
V: TRBV5-1
size: .
DNA: TGCGCCAGCAGCGACCTAGATACGCAGTATTTT
CDR3: CASSDLDTQYF

D: .
J: TRBJ2-4
V: TRBV7-2
size: .
DNA: TGTGCCAGCAGCTTATGGGGACCCAAAAACATTCAGTACTTC
CDR3: CASSLWGPKNIQYF

D: TRBD2
J: TRBJ2-5
V: TRBV6-1
size: .
DNA: TGTGCCAGCACCTTAGCGGGAGGGCCACAAGAGACCCAGTACTTC
CDR3: CASTLAGGPQETQYF

D: .
J: TRBJ2-5
V: TRBV4-2
size: .
DNA: TGTGCCAGCAGCCAAGATGAGTGGGAGACCCAGTACTTC
CDR3: CASSQDEWETQYF

D: TRBD2
J: TRBJ2-2
V: TRBV6-1
size: .
DNA: TGTGCCAGCGCGCCTAGCGGGCTAAACACCGGGGAGCTGTTTTTT
CDR3: CASAPSGLNTGELFF

D: .
J: TRBJ2-7
V: TRBV28
size: .
DNA: TGTGCCAGCAGTTCGAGAATCGAGCAGTACTTC
CDR3: CASSSRIEQYF

D: .
J: TRBJ2-7
V: TRBV9
size: .
DNA: TGTGCCAGCAGCGTCGGGACTGACCCCTACGAGCAGTACTTC
CDR3: CASSVGTDPYEQYF

D: .
J: TRBJ1-1
V: TRBV27
size: .
DNA: TGTGCCAGCAGCTTTATAACAGGCCTCAGGGGGAACACTGAAGCTTTCTTT
CDR3: CASSFITGLRGNTEAFF

D: .
J: TRBJ2-3
V: TRBV28
size: .
DNA: TGTGCCAGCAGTGGAACGACTAAGGGGGTTGCAGATACGCAGTATTTT
CDR3: CASSGTTKGVADTQYF

D: .
J: TRBJ2-7
V: TRBV28
size: .
DNA: TGTGCCAGCTTCGGGTACTACGAGCAGTACTTC
CDR3: CASFGYYEQYF

D: .
J: TRBJ2-2
V: TRBV29-1
size: once
DNA: TGCAGCGTCCCTGATTACACCGGGGAGCTGTTTTTT
CDR3: CSVPDYTGELFF

D: TRBD1
J: TRBJ2-7
V: TRBV2
size: few
DNA: TGTGCCAGCAGTGGAACAGGGGTCGAGCAGTACTTC
CDR3: CASSGTGVEQYF

D: .
J: TRBJ2-5
V: TRBV10-3
size: .
DNA: TGTGCCATCAGTGGGGACTCACAAGAGACCCAGTACTTC
CDR3: CAISGDSQETQYF

D: TRBD1
J: TRBJ2-7
V: TRBV6-6
size: .
DNA: TGTGCCAGCCGGGACAGGCTGGGCTCCTACGAGCAGTACTTC
CDR3: CASRDRLGSYEQYF

D: .
J: TRBJ2-1
V: TRBV4-2
size: .
DNA: TGTGCCAGCAGCCCCGGGGATGGCCCTAGCAATGAGCAGTTCTTC
CDR3: CASSPGDGPSNEQFF

D: .
J: TRBJ1-5
V: TRBV7-2
size: .
DNA: TGTGCCAGCAGCTTAGGTTCCCCCGGCGGTCAGCCCCAGCATTTT
CDR3: CASSLGSPGGQPQHF

D: .
J: TRBJ1-2
V: TRBV11-1
size: .
DNA: TGTGCCAGCAGCTTAGGAGGAGGCTATGGCTACACCTTC
CDR3: CASSLGGGYGYTF

D: TRBD1
J: TRBJ1-5
V: TRBV12-5
size: few
DNA: TGTGCTAGTGGTTTGGCAGGGGGCGGCAATCAGCCCCAGCATTTT
CDR3: CASGLAGGGNQPQHF

D: .
J: TRBJ2-3
V: TRBV5-1
size: once
DNA: TGCGCCAGCAGCTTGTACGGGAGAGGGGAAGATACGCAGTATTTT
CDR3: CASSLYGRGEDTQYF

D: .
J: TRBJ2-2
V: TRBV6-1
size: few
DNA: TGTGCCAGTTGGTTTGGAGGGACGATTCCCGGGGAGCTGTTTTTT
CDR3: CASWFGGTIPGELFF

D: .
J: TRBJ2-2
V: TRBV5-1
size: .
DNA: TGCGCCAGCAGCTTGGAATGGAACACCGGGGAGCTGTTTTTT
CDR3: CASSLEWNTGELFF

D: TRBD1
J: TRBJ1-2
V: TRBV2
size: .
DNA: TGTGCCAGCGCCCTGGGACAGGTCTATGGCTACACCTTC
CDR3: CASALGQVYGYTF

D: TRBD2
J: TRBJ2-3
V: TRBV6-6
size: once
DNA: TGTGCCAGCATCCTAGCGGGAACAGATACGCAGTATTTT
CDR3: CASILAGTDTQYF

D: .
J: TRBJ2-7
V: TRBV6-5
size: .
DNA: TGTGCCAGCAGGAACAGGGACTACGAGCAGTACTTC
CDR3: CASRNRDYEQYF

D: .
J: TRBJ1-1
V: TRBV4-1
size: few
DNA: TGCGCCAGCAGCCAAGACCAGGGAACCAACACTGAAGCTTTCTTT
CDR3: CASSQDQGTNTEAFF

D: TRBD2
J: TRBJ2-1
V: TRBV5-4
size: .
DNA: TGTGCCAGCAGTCTTGGGAGTAGCGGGAGAGGGAGAGGTGAGCAGTTCTTC
CDR3: CASSLGSSGRGRGEQFF

D: .
J: TRBJ2-7
V: TRBV23-1
size: .
DNA: TGCGCCAGCAGTCAATCGGGTCCCCTTACGGACGGACCCTACGAGCAGTACTTC
CDR3: CASSQSGPLTDGPYEQYF

D: TRBD1
J: TRBJ1-5
V: TRBV7-9
size: .
DNA: TGTGCCAGCAGCTTAGAGACAGGGGGCGCGCCCCAGCATTTT
CDR3: CASSLETGGAPQHF

D: TRBD2
J: TRBJ2-2
V: TRBV30
size: .
DNA: TGTGCCTGGAGTGTACGGGGGGTGAACACCGGGGAGCTGTTTTTT
CDR3: CAWSVRGVNTGELFF

D: TRBD2
J: TRBJ2-1
V: TRBV27
size: .
DNA: TGTGCCAGCAGGCTAGCGGGAGGGCCGGGTGAGCAGTTCTTC
CDR3: CASRLAGGPGEQFF

D: .
J: TRBJ2-2
V: TRBV19
size: once
DNA: TGTGCCAGTAGTCCTCGGGGGAGAGGAAGCACCGGGGAGCTGTTTTTT
CDR3: CASSPRGRGSTGELFF

D: TRBD1
J: TRBJ2-5
V: TRBV28
size: .
DNA: TGTGCCAGCAGTACCGGACAGGGGGCAGGGGAGACCCAGTACTTC
CDR3: CASSTGQGAGETQYF

D: TRBD1
J: TRBJ2-2
V: TRBV5-4
size: once
DNA: TGTGCCAGCAGCTTCGCCGGGACAGCCGGCAACGGGGAGCTGTTTTTT
CDR3: CASSFAGTAGNGELFF

D: .
J: TRBJ2-1
V: TRBV6-4
size: .
DNA: TGTGCCAGCAGTACAGGGCTCGGGGAGCAGTTCTTC
CDR3: CASSTGLGEQFF

D: TRBD1
J: TRBJ2-2
V: TRBV5-1
size: .
DNA: TGCGCCAGCAGCCTTGCCGGGACAGGGGTGGTCGGTACCGGGGAGCTGTTTTTT
CDR3: CASSLAGTGVVGTGELFF

D: TRBD1
J: TRBJ2-5
V: TRBV28
size: .
DNA: TGTGCCAGCAGTCCGGGACAGCTAATGGAGACCCAGTACTTC
CDR3: CASSPGQLMETQYF

D: TRBD1
J: TRBJ1-1
V: TRBV10-3
size: .
DNA: TGTGCCATCAGTGGTGGGAACCAGGGGGGGACTGAAGCTTTCTTT
CDR3: CAISGGNQGGTEAFF

D: .
J: TRBJ1-1
V: TRBV5-6
size: .
DNA: TGTGCCAGCAGCTTGGCGGGGTTGGGGGAGAACACTGAAGCTTTCTTT
CDR3: CASSLAGLGENTEAFF

D: .
J: TRBJ1-5
V: TRBV7-2
size: .
DNA: TGTGCCAGCAGCTTAGGTTATAGGGGAAATCAGCCCCAGCATTTT
CDR3: CASSLGYRGNQPQHF

D: TRBD2
J: TRBJ2-5
V: TRBV5-1
size: .
DNA: TGCGCCAGCAACGCGGGAGCGGCGGAGACCCAGTACTTC
CDR3: CASNAGAAETQYF

D: TRBD2
J: TRBJ2-2
V: TRBV9
size: .
DNA: TGTGCCAGCAGCGTAGCAGCGGGAGGGCCTGTCGGGGAGCTGTTTTTT
CDR3: CASSVAAGGPVGELFF

D: .
J: TRBJ2-1
V: TRBV27
size: .
DNA: TGTGCCAGCAGTTTAAATTACAATGAGCAGTTCTTC
CDR3: CASSLNYNEQFF

D: .
J: TRBJ2-2
V: TRBV2
size: .
DNA: TGTGCCAGATTCAAGACGGATTCGAACACCGGGGAGCTGTTTTTT
CDR3: CARFKTDSNTGELFF

D: .
J: TRBJ2-5
V: TRBV14
size: .
DNA: TGTGCCAGCAGCCAAGATATTTGGAGGGAGACCCAGTACTTC
CDR3: CASSQDIWRETQYF

D: .
J: TRBJ1-2
V: TRBV4-3
size: .
DNA: TGCGCCAGCAGCCAAGATGCAGGGGTATATGGCTACACCTTC
CDR3: CASSQDAGVYGYTF

D: .
J: TRBJ2-2
V: TRBV25-1
size: few
DNA: TGTGCCAGCAGTGAAGCCAGATCCACCGGGGAGCTGTTTTTT
CDR3: CASSEARSTGELFF

D: .
J: TRBJ1-1
V: TRBV18
size: .
DNA: TGTGCCAGCTCACCAGGGCTGGACACTGAAGCTTTCTTT
CDR3: CASSPGLDTEAFF

D: TRBD1
J: TRBJ1-5
V: TRBV19
size: .
DNA: TGTGCCAGTAGTCCCGGGACAGGGGCAAATCAGCCCCAGCATTTT
CDR3: CASSPGTGANQPQHF

D: .
J: TRBJ2-7
V: TRBV28
size: .
DNA: TGTGCCAGCAGTCGGGGCGACAGGAAGTACTTC
CDR3: CASSRGDRKYF